This is a list of T cell receptor beta chains from one sample in a study of identical twins. One entry per CDR3 protein results from TCRdb running MiXCR on the 5' RACE reads. The table lists just over 500,000 distinct CDR3 sequences, roughly a fifth of them singletons. This sample also appeared in a second study, on T cells expressing NK-cell markers.

Sequencing input: CD4+ T cells sorted from blood. Receptor source: a woman aged 18 to 35 in good health. Both conserved end residues are part of each CDR3. D genes are given only for firm matches. The listing skips clone size in some rows; elsewhere it reads once, few, many or a size class.

size: .; J: TRBJ2-3; V: TRBV5-5; D: TRBD2; CDR3: CASTLTSGIDTQYF; DNA: TGTGCCAGCACCCTGACTAGCGGGATTGATACGCAGTATTTT
size: few; J: TRBJ1-6; V: TRBV12-3/TRBV12-4; D: .; CDR3: CASSSFYSPLHF; DNA: TGTGCCAGCAGCTCCTTCTATTCACCCCTCCACTTT
size: once; J: TRBJ2-3; V: TRBV9; D: TRBD2; CDR3: CASSVGTSGAWDTQYF; DNA: TGTGCCAGCAGCGTAGGGACTAGCGGGGCTTGGGATACGCAGTATTTT
size: .; J: TRBJ2-7; V: TRBV15; D: TRBD1; CDR3: CATSRETGVYEQYF; DNA: TGTGCCACCAGCAGAGAGACAGGGGTATACGAGCAGTACTTC
size: .; J: TRBJ2-4; V: TRBV20-1; D: TRBD1; CDR3: CSASRDRGNIQYF; DNA: TGCAGTGCTAGTCGGGACAGGGGTAACATTCAGTACTTC
size: once; J: TRBJ2-1; V: TRBV3-1; D: .; CDR3: CASSQTPVSEQFF; DNA: TGTGCCAGCAGCCAAACCCCTGTGAGTGAGCAGTTCTTC
size: few; J: TRBJ2-5; V: TRBV5-6; D: .; CDR3: CASSFQGESETQYF; DNA: TGTGCCAGCAGCTTTCAAGGAGAATCAGAGACCCAGTACTTC
size: .; J: TRBJ2-5; V: TRBV12-3/TRBV12-4; D: .; CDR3: CASSSGLLGETQYF; DNA: TGTGCCAGCAGTTCGGGACTCCTAGGGGAGACCCAGTACTTC
size: few; J: TRBJ2-5; V: TRBV5-6; D: TRBD1; CDR3: CASSPDRVRETQYF; DNA: TGTGCCAGCAGCCCGGACAGGGTACGGGAGACCCAGTACTTC
size: .; J: TRBJ1-2; V: TRBV7-9; D: .; CDR3: CASSAEGGGSYTF; DNA: TGTGCCAGCAGCGCCGAGGGTGGCGGAAGCTACACCTTC
size: few; J: TRBJ2-6; V: TRBV5-1; D: .; CDR3: CASTPTRAGANVLTF; DNA: TGCGCCAGCACCCCTACGAGGGCTGGGGCCAACGTCCTGACTTTC
size: few; J: TRBJ2-5; V: TRBV20-1; D: TRBD2; CDR3: CSARLAGGSETQYF; DNA: TGCAGTGCTAGGCTAGCGGGGGGCTCTGAGACCCAGTACTTC
size: .; J: TRBJ2-4; V: TRBV4-3; D: TRBD2; CDR3: CASSQDTPGGSAKNIQYF; DNA: TGCGCCAGCAGCCAAGATACGCCGGGAGGCTCCGCCAAAAACATTCAGTACTTC
size: few; J: TRBJ2-3; V: TRBV20-1; D: TRBD2; CDR3: CSAKSGGTDTQYF; DNA: TGCAGTGCTAAGAGCGGGGGCACAGATACGCAGTATTTT
size: .; J: TRBJ2-2; V: TRBV2; D: .; CDR3: CASRKGTGTRTGELFF; DNA: TGTGCCAGCAGGAAGGGGACCGGGACACGGACCGGGGAGCTGTTTTTT
size: .; J: TRBJ1-5; V: TRBV27; D: .; CDR3: CASSNLHQPQHF; DNA: TGTGCCAGCAGTAACCTTCATCAGCCCCAGCATTTT
size: .; J: TRBJ2-1; V: TRBV7-9; D: .; CDR3: CASSQGEQFF; DNA: TGTGCCAGCAGTCAGGGTGAGCAGTTCTTC
size: many; J: TRBJ2-2; V: TRBV12-3/TRBV12-4; D: .; CDR3: CVTGTTNTGELFF; DNA: TGTGTAACCGGGACAACGAACACCGGGGAGCTGTTTTTT
size: .; J: TRBJ2-3; V: TRBV7-6; D: .; CDR3: CASSATGISTDTQYF; DNA: TGTGCCAGCAGCGCGACGGGGATTAGCACAGATACGCAGTATTTT
size: .; J: TRBJ2-2; V: TRBV2; D: TRBD1; CDR3: CASSIGGTGNTGELFF; DNA: TGTGCCAGCAGTATTGGGGGGACAGGGAACACCGGGGAGCTGTTTTTT
size: many; J: TRBJ2-5; V: TRBV5-1; D: .; CDR3: CASSTDYRETQYF; DNA: TGCGCCAGCAGCACCGACTACCGAGAGACCCAGTACTTC
size: few; J: TRBJ1-6; V: TRBV12-3/TRBV12-4; D: .; CDR3: CASSRDVTPLHF; DNA: TGTGCCAGCAGCAGGGACGTTACACCCCTCCACTTT
size: few; J: TRBJ2-1; V: TRBV20-1; D: .; CDR3: CSAKVPPMGNEQFF; DNA: TGCAGTGCTAAGGTTCCTCCTATGGGTAATGAGCAGTTCTTC
size: .; J: TRBJ1-5; V: TRBV5-8; D: .; CDR3: CASSYIGSGPDQPQHF; DNA: TGTGCCAGCAGCTACATTGGCAGTGGTCCGGATCAGCCCCAGCATTTT
size: many; J: TRBJ2-1; V: TRBV7-2; D: TRBD1; CDR3: CASSRSQGQGSNNEQFF; DNA: TGTGCCAGCAGCCGCTCCCAGGGACAGGGGTCTAACAATGAGCAGTTCTTC
size: few; J: TRBJ2-1; V: TRBV3-1; D: TRBD2; CDR3: CASSQEAGGNEQFF; DNA: TGTGCCAGCAGCCAAGAAGCGGGAGGAAATGAGCAGTTCTTC
size: .; J: TRBJ2-2; V: TRBV10-1; D: TRBD2; CDR3: CASSVIAGLNTGELFF; DNA: TGCGCCAGCAGTGTTATAGCGGGGCTGAACACCGGGGAGCTGTTTTTT
size: .; J: TRBJ1-2; V: TRBV6-6; D: .; CDR3: CASSDASAHGYTF; DNA: TGTGCCAGCAGCGACGCGTCAGCTCACGGCTACACCTTC
size: .; J: TRBJ2-1; V: TRBV6-2/TRBV6-3; D: .; CDR3: CASSYWGPNEQFF; DNA: TGTGCCAGCAGTTACTGGGGTCCAAATGAGCAGTTCTTC
size: .; J: TRBJ2-1; V: TRBV5-1; D: .; CDR3: CASSLWELAYNEQFF; DNA: TGCGCCAGCAGCTTGTGGGAGTTGGCCTACAATGAGCAGTTCTTC
size: many; J: TRBJ2-1; V: TRBV20-1; D: .; CDR3: CSASRGKWGNEQFF; DNA: TGCAGTGCTAGTAGGGGGAAATGGGGCAATGAGCAGTTCTTC
size: many; J: TRBJ1-2; V: TRBV2; D: TRBD1; CDR3: CASSAQSGTALGYTF; DNA: TGTGCCAGCAGTGCGCAATCCGGGACAGCGTTAGGCTACACCTTC
size: few; J: TRBJ2-5; V: TRBV20-1; D: .; CDR3: CSARVLTGTFETQYF; DNA: TGCAGTGCTAGAGTCCTGACAGGCACTTTTGAGACCCAGTACTTC
size: .; J: TRBJ2-1; V: TRBV20-1; D: .; CDR3: CSAAGRSPNEQFF; DNA: TGCAGTGCCGCGGGGCGGAGTCCCAATGAGCAGTTCTTC
size: few; J: TRBJ1-1; V: TRBV10-3; D: .; CDR3: CAIGGQNGASFF; DNA: TGTGCCATCGGTGGACAGAATGGGGCATCTTTCTTT
size: .; J: TRBJ2-3; V: TRBV5-1; D: .; CDR3: CASSAGRGTDTQYF; DNA: TGCGCCAGCAGCGCGGGACGGGGCACAGATACGCAGTATTTT
size: .; J: TRBJ1-1; V: TRBV2; D: .; CDR3: CAGKGRETEAFF; DNA: TGTGCCGGCAAAGGGAGGGAGACTGAAGCTTTCTTT
size: many; J: TRBJ2-5; V: TRBV5-1; D: .; CDR3: CASSYRTAQETQYF; DNA: TGCGCCAGCAGTTATAGGACAGCCCAAGAGACCCAGTACTTC
size: .; J: TRBJ2-2; V: TRBV12-3/TRBV12-4; D: .; CDR3: CASSSTRYGELFF; DNA: TGTGCCAGCAGTTCCACTAGATACGGGGAGCTGTTTTTT
size: many; J: TRBJ2-2; V: TRBV5-1; D: TRBD2; CDR3: CASSHRLLAGVRTGELFF; DNA: TGCGCCAGCAGCCACCGGCTCCTAGCGGGAGTAAGAACCGGGGAGCTGTTTTTT
size: .; J: TRBJ2-7; V: TRBV18; D: TRBD1; CDR3: CASSPNRGYEQYF; DNA: TGTGCCAGCAGCCCAAACAGGGGGTACGAGCAGTACTTC
size: .; J: TRBJ2-5; V: TRBV20-1; D: .; CDR3: CSARVTGETQYF; DNA: TGCAGTGCTAGAGTTACGGGGGAGACCCAGTACTTC
size: .; J: TRBJ2-3; V: TRBV3-1; D: TRBD2; CDR3: CASSTRRSGATDTQYF; DNA: TGTGCCAGCAGCACCAGGAGGAGCGGGGCCACAGATACGCAGTATTTT
size: few; J: TRBJ1-2; V: TRBV12-3/TRBV12-4; D: .; CDR3: CASRNRDFGGYTF; DNA: TGTGCCAGCAGGAACAGGGATTTCGGTGGCTACACCTTC
size: .; J: TRBJ2-7; V: TRBV6-1; D: TRBD2; CDR3: CASSVRSGGTLTYEQYF; DNA: TGTGCCAGCAGTGTCAGAAGCGGGGGGACCTTAACCTACGAGCAGTACTTC
size: .; J: TRBJ1-1; V: TRBV6-6; D: TRBD1; CDR3: CASNLQGKTEAFF; DNA: TGTGCCAGCAACCTACAGGGGAAGACTGAAGCTTTCTTT
size: few; J: TRBJ2-6; V: TRBV20-1; D: .; CDR3: CSARSYSGANVLTF; DNA: TGCAGTGCTAGAAGTTACTCTGGGGCCAACGTCCTGACTTTC
size: few; J: TRBJ1-4; V: TRBV12-3/TRBV12-4; D: .; CDR3: CASSLQAEKLFF; DNA: TGTGCCAGCAGTTTGCAGGCCGAAAAACTGTTTTTT
size: once; J: TRBJ2-7; V: TRBV20-1; D: .; CDR3: CSATVPSGKYEQYF; DNA: TGCAGTGCTACGGTGCCCTCCGGAAAGTACGAGCAGTACTTC
size: once; J: TRBJ2-1; V: TRBV20-1; D: TRBD2; CDR3: CRCTSGGYNEQFF; DNA: TGCAGATGCACTAGCGGGGGCTACAATGAGCAGTTCTTC